Listed below are T cell receptor beta chains from one sample, sequenced in a study of T cell responses to AZD1222 COVID-19 vaccine. Using immunoSEQ multiplex PCR, the repertoire was profiled, and TCRdb retains in-frame clones only, with some absent. The data hold 40,000 to 50,000 clones, with roughly 84% observed a single time. Here the sequenced sample was peripheral blood, taken 28 days after the second AZD1222 dose. These receptors all come from an adult who received the AZD1222 COVID-19 vaccine. Each CDR3 is given without its conserved first and last residue. The D gene is left open where the match is weak.

j_gene,len,v_gene,d_gene,CDR3aa
TRBJ1-5,18,TRBV27,TRBD1,ASSSTGQGASSYSNQPQH
TRBJ2-1,11,TRBV24-1,TRBD1,ATSGTGDNEQF
TRBJ1-6,13,TRBV5-1,.,ASSLASGSGSPLH
TRBJ2-7,11,TRBV19,.,ASSISTPYEQY
TRBJ1-2,12,TRBV14,.,ASSQYPRGGGYT
TRBJ1-5,13,TRBV3-1/TRBV3-2,.,ASSHRGGSNQPQH
TRBJ1-1,11,TRBV5-4,.,ASSDRGNTEAF
TRBJ1-3,13,TRBV6-5,.,ASTRGMGSGNTIY
TRBJ2-3,9,TRBV12-3/TRBV12-4,.,ASSLERVGY
TRBJ2-7,13,TRBV19,TRBD1,ASSIGTGSSYEQY
TRBJ1-1,12,TRBV11-1,.,ASSSKDGRSEAF
TRBJ2-7,13,TRBV11-2,.,ASSLVAGSSYEQY
TRBJ1-1,12,TRBV19,.,ASSIVVGRAEAF
TRBJ2-2,12,TRBV6-4,.,ASRVGFGTGELF
TRBJ2-6,14,TRBV5-6,TRBD1,ASSFGTGSGANVLT
TRBJ2-3,8,TRBV18,.,ASSQDTQY
TRBJ2-5,9,TRBV6-2/TRBV6-3,.,ASSNQETQY
TRBJ1-5,12,TRBV29-1,TRBD1,SVPRGQGHQPQH
TRBJ2-2,16,TRBV5-1,TRBD1,ASSSEPRDRDLFGELF
TRBJ1-3,12,TRBV10-3,TRBD1,AISVPGQGNTIY
TRBJ2-6,15,TRBV5-1,.,ASSARGFYSGANVLT
TRBJ2-1,14,TRBV7-2,.,ASSLDGQGPYNEQF
TRBJ1-2,10,TRBV10-3,TRBD1,ASSGTGYGYT
TRBJ2-3,13,TRBV27,TRBD2,ASSLPSGGTDTQY
TRBJ2-7,12,TRBV19,.,ATSGRGAGYEQY
TRBJ2-7,13,TRBV7-2,.,ASSSRLQGSYEQY
TRBJ1-4,12,TRBV5-1,TRBD1,ASSPDREGEKLF
TRBJ2-5,13,TRBV18,TRBD1,ASSPFGTGTMPQY
TRBJ1-2,12,TRBV23-1,TRBD1,ASIDRGRRYGYT
TRBJ2-3,11,TRBV5-1,.,ASSLTRADTQY
TRBJ2-7,16,TRBV6-1,TRBD2,ASSEAIGLAGGSYEQY
TRBJ2-2,13,TRBV10-3,.,ATTLGGANTGELF
TRBJ1-2,10,TRBV19,.,SSEGRDYGYT
TRBJ2-3,10,TRBV27,.,ASRGRTDTQY
TRBJ1-1,14,TRBV2,.,ASSDWQGLGNTEAF
TRBJ1-2,11,TRBV6-6,.,ASGNIGLYGYT
TRBJ1-2,14,TRBV3-1/TRBV3-2,TRBD1,ASSHPTGPTAAGYT
TRBJ2-3,9,TRBV11-3,.,ASSSGDTQY
TRBJ2-5,9,TRBV20-1,.,SARPEETQY
TRBJ2-3,12,TRBV11-3,.,ASSLNSRTDTQY
TRBJ2-2,14,TRBV30,TRBD1,AWSVRDRVRGGELF
TRBJ2-3,13,TRBV3-1/TRBV3-2,TRBD2,ASSGGGAQADTQY
TRBJ2-7,11,TRBV7-8,.,ASSPKHIYEQY
TRBJ1-1,10,TRBV29-1,TRBD1,SVYRGGTEAF
TRBJ1-6,15,TRBV27,TRBD1,ASSPRQGYSYNSPLH
TRBJ1-1,12,TRBV5-1,.,ASSFTRTATEAF